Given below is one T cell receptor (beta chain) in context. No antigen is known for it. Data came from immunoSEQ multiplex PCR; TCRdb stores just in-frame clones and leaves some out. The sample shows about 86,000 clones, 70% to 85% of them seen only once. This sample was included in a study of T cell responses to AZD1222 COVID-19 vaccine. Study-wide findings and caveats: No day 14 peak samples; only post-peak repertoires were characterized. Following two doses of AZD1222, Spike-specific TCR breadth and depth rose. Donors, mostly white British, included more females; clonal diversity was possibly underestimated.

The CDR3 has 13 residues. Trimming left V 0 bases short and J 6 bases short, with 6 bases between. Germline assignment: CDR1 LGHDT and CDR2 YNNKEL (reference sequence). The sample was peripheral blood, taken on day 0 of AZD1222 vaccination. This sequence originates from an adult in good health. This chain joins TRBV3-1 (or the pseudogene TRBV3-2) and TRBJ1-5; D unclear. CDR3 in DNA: TGTGCCAGCAGCCAAGATAATAGTCAGCCCCAGCATTTT. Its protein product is CASSQDNSQPQHF.